The rows below give T cell receptor beta chains drawn from one sample of a study of CD8+ T cells in alopecia areata. Profiling relied on immunoSEQ multiplex PCR, and the TCRdb table lists in-frame clones only, not all of them. The data contain a few hundred thousand clones, around three fifths of them singletons. This specimen was CD4+ T cells sorted from blood, taken around week 54, from a patient treated with tofacitinib. All receptors come from a human donor with alopecia areata. Each CDR3 is given with its conserved first and last residue. D genes are given only for firm matches. A clone size is listed for some rows: how often the clone was seen (once, few, many), or a class if it is expanded.

d_call j_call clone_size v_call cdr3_nt cdr3_aa
- TRBJ1-5 once TRBV30 TGTGCCTGGAGTGTATGGGGAAGCAATCAGCCCCAGCATTTT CAWSVWGSNQPQHF
- TRBJ1-3 - TRBV6-5 TGTGCCAGCAGCCCCATGTTCACCTCTGGAAACACCATATATTTT CASSPMFTSGNTIYF
TRBD2 TRBJ2-7 few TRBV14 TGTGCCAGCAGCCACCCGGGCCAGCGGGGTTTCGAGGAGCAGTACTTC CASSHPGQRGFEEQYF
TRBD1 TRBJ1-2 few TRBV4-1 TGCGCCAGCAGCCCGTACCCGGACAGGGGTGGCTACACCTTC CASSPYPDRGGYTF
- TRBJ1-5 - TRBV10-3 TGTGCCATCAATCCGGGACGGGACAATCAGCCCCAGCATTTT CAINPGRDNQPQHF
TRBD1 TRBJ2-6 few TRBV2 TGTGCCAGCAGACTGACAGGGGGCGCGACTGGGGCCAACGTCCTGACTTTC CASRLTGGATGANVLTF
TRBD2 TRBJ2-7 few TRBV7-3 TGTGCCAGCAGCTTAAAGGGCAAGCGGGGAGACGAGCAGTACTTC CASSLKGKRGDEQYF
- TRBJ2-4 - TRBV29-1 TGCAGCGTTGGCCAGACCAAAAACATTCAGTACTTC CSVGQTKNIQYF
- TRBJ1-2 - TRBV20-1 TGCAGTGCTGGGACGGAGGAGGGCTACACCTTC CSAGTEEGYTF
- TRBJ1-2 - TRBV5-1 TGCGCCAGCAGCGTGGGCAGGGCCGGGGCCGCCGACTATGGCTACACCTTC CASSVGRAGAADYGYTF
TRBD1 TRBJ2-1 - TRBV19 TGTGCCAGTAGTATAGAACAGGGGGCTTCCGATGAGCAGTTCTTC CASSIEQGASDEQFF
- TRBJ2-3 - TRBV5-1 TGCGCCAGCAGCTCTGGGATTCCGATACGCACAGATACGCAGTATTTT CASSSGIPIRTDTQYF
- TRBJ2-6 - TRBV11-2 TGTGCCAGCAGCCCAGGGAGGTTTGACGTCCTGACTTTC CASSPGRFDVLTF
- TRBJ2-6 - TRBV13 TGTGCCAGCAGCCCGAAGGGGTCTGGGGCCAACGTCCTGACTTTC CASSPKGSGANVLTF
- TRBJ1-1 - TRBV30 TGTGCCTGGAGTCCTGAAGCTTTCTTT CAWSPEAFF
- TRBJ1-6 - TRBV9 TGTGCCAGCAGCGTAGGAGGTGACTCACCCCTCCACTTT CASSVGGDSPLHF
- TRBJ2-2 - TRBV2 TGTGCCAGCAGTGAACTTACCGGGGAGCTGTTTTTT CASSELTGELFF
- TRBJ1-5 - TRBV29-1 TGCAGCGTTGGTCAGGGTTCGAATCAGCCCCAGCATTTT CSVGQGSNQPQHF
- TRBJ1-2 once TRBV29-1 TGCAGCGTTGTTGGCCAGGGAAATGGCTACACCTTC CSVVGQGNGYTF
- TRBJ1-6 once TRBV5-6 TGTGCCAGCAGCTTGGTTGATTCACCCCTCCACTTT CASSLVDSPLHF
- TRBJ1-1 - TRBV29-1 TGCAGCGCTACTACCCACACTGAAGCTTTCTTT CSATTHTEAFF
- TRBJ1-2 once TRBV4-1 TGCGCCAGCAGCCAATTCACCCCTAACTATGGCTACACCTTC CASSQFTPNYGYTF
TRBD1 TRBJ1-1 - TRBV29-1 TGCAGCGTTGCGGGACAGGGAACTGAAGCTTTCTTT CSVAGQGTEAFF
TRBD1 TRBJ2-3 - TRBV5-1 TGCGCCAGCAGCTTAGGACAGGGTGGTACAGATACGCAGTATTTT CASSLGQGGTDTQYF
- TRBJ1-2 - TRBV7-9 TGTGCCAGCAGCCCCTATGGCTACACCTTC CASSPYGYTF
- TRBJ1-6 - TRBV6-1 TGTGCCAGCCATAGGTCTACGGAGGCTCCCCTCCACTTT CASHRSTEAPLHF
- TRBJ1-1 - TRBV25-1 TGTGCCAGCAGTGAATTGGCGGTCAAGGGGAAAGCTTTCTTT CASSELAVKGKAFF
- TRBJ1-2 - TRBV30 TGTGCCTGGAGTGAGGCGAGTGGCTACACCTTC CAWSEASGYTF
- TRBJ1-4 - TRBV6-5 TGTGCCAGCAAAGTTGGGGAAAAACTGTTTTTT CASKVGEKLFF
TRBD1 TRBJ2-1 - TRBV29-1 TGCAGCGGAAATACAGGGGGCGATGAGCAGTTCTTC CSGNTGGDEQFF
- TRBJ2-3 few TRBV7-8 TGTGCCAGCAGCCTCTTACCAGATCGCACAGATACGCAGTATTTT CASSLLPDRTDTQYF
- TRBJ1-3 few TRBV7-2 TGTGCCAGCAGCTTGAGCTCTGGAAACACCATATATTTT CASSLSSGNTIYF
- TRBJ1-2 few TRBV7-6 TGTGCCAGCAGCTTATCAGCCGGGACACTCTATGGCTACACCTTC CASSLSAGTLYGYTF
TRBD2 TRBJ2-3 - TRBV29-1 TGCAGCGTTTCAGAGGGGGGGACTAGCGGCACAGATACGCAGTATTTT CSVSEGGTSGTDTQYF
- TRBJ2-7 - TRBV7-8 TGTGCCAGCAGCTTCGGTACGTCGGTTCGCGGCGAGCAGTACTTC CASSFGTSVRGEQYF
TRBD1 TRBJ2-1 few TRBV7-9 TGTGCCACCAGCGGACAGGCCAATGAGCAGTTCTTC CATSGQANEQFF
TRBD1 TRBJ2-5 - TRBV13 TGTGCCAGCAGGCTTACTGGGACAGCCCAAGAGACCCAGTACTTC CASRLTGTAQETQYF
- TRBJ2-4 few TRBV30 TGTGCCTGGAGCCACTTGGGGGCCGATGGGCCGAACATTCAGTACTTC CAWSHLGADGPNIQYF
- TRBJ2-1 few TRBV29-1 TGCAGCGCCGAGGGCAGTTCCTACAATGAGCAGTTCTTC CSAEGSSYNEQFF
- TRBJ1-1 - TRBV29-1 TGCAGCGTTGACTGGGGGAACACTGAAGCTTTCTTT CSVDWGNTEAFF
- TRBJ1-2 few TRBV2 TGTGCCAGCAGTGAGCGGGTTAGCTATGGCTACACCTTC CASSERVSYGYTF
- TRBJ2-5 - TRBV5-4 TGTGCCAGCAGCCCGACTAACTTCCAAGAGACCCAGTACTTC CASSPTNFQETQYF
- TRBJ1-2 few TRBV7-8 TGTGCCAGCAGTATAGAATGGGGGTCCACAGTATATGGCTACACCTTC CASSIEWGSTVYGYTF
- TRBJ2-7 - TRBV4-2 TGTGCCAGCAGCCAAGAGGCGGCCCGGGACTCCTACGAGCAGTACTTC CASSQEAARDSYEQYF
- TRBJ2-2 - TRBV2 TGTGCCAGCAGAAACCAGGGAGGGGGCACCGGGGAGCTGTTTTTT CASRNQGGGTGELFF
- TRBJ2-3 - TRBV29-1 TGCAGCGCCGAGGGATCGGGCCGGGATACGCAGTATTTT CSAEGSGRDTQYF
- TRBJ2-5 few TRBV27 TGTGCCAGCAGTTTTCGGGAACAAGAGACCCAGTACTTC CASSFREQETQYF